This TCR beta chain was documented in a study of blood T cell repertoires in COVID-19. Study summary: COVID-19 samples collected from the United States, Italy and Spain covered acute and convalescent phases. T cells, B-cell-depleted T cells, or PBMCs supplied cDNA or gDNA.

The CDR3 is 14 amino acids. V dropped 4 bases and J dropped 0; count of bases not matched to a gene: 2. Per the germline V gene, CDR1 is SEHNR and CDR2 is FQNEAQ (reference sequence). This clone was recorded a few times. Per the study methods: Amplified reference gene primers provided the basis for estimating nucleated cell counts. Profiling relied on immunoSEQ multiplex PCR, and the TCRdb table lists in-frame clones only, not all of them. V, J and clone size derive from that table, while D and trimming were established from the DNA sequence. The sample contains hundreds of thousands of clones, approximately 90% of which appear only once.

Material for sequencing was peripheral blood. The V call is TRBV7-9, the J call TRBJ1-1; 7 nucleotides agree with TRBD1. The receptor's source is a woman in her 30s with active or convalescent COVID-19. This CDR3 reads CASSWGQLNTEAFF. The CDR3 nucleotides read TGTGCCAGCAGCTGGGGACAGTTGAACACTGAAGCTTTCTTT.